The TCR beta chain under discussion was sequenced for a study of vaccination effects on CD4 cells after COVID-19 (dated by TCRdb to between 2021 and 2022). At the level of the whole study: Participants received two doses of either the BNT162b2 or the mRNA-1273 mRNA SARS-CoV-2 vaccine. In both COVID-19 convalescent patients and infection-naive vaccine recipients, the study compared SARS-CoV-2 spike-specific CD4+ TCR repertoires from before mRNA vaccination with those from after it. A total of 10 COVID-19 convalescent patients and a handful of SARS-CoV-2-naive healthy vaccine recipients were included in the full study. Cultures from other donors in the study were sequenced with the Oncomine TCR Beta short-read assay on an Illumina iSeq 100.

V is cut by 3 bases and J by 9 bases, and the space between the germline ends is 22 bases. The CDR3 spans 16 residues, from the cysteine through the phenylalanine. The CDR3 DNA has 48 bases and is translated from base 1. Per the germline V gene, SGHRS is the CDR1 and YFSETQ is the CDR2. A note on this clone: Its antigen is unknown. Per-nucleotide qualities are absent, and no much larger clonotype sits a single base away.

Results and caveats for the whole study, not just this receptor: Among healthy vaccine recipients, nearly all vaccine-induced clones were SARS-CoV-2 mono-reactive, and only 1 of 255 was cross-reactive with common cold coronaviruses. Marked clonal contraction was observed in both infection-induced and vaccine-induced clones at late post-vaccination timepoints, consistent with waning T cell responses. Limitations of the study were the small number of convalescent patients and the absence of early post-infection timepoints.

The ViraFEST assay stimulated PBMC with viral peptide pools and then used TCR sequencing to identify antigen-specific CD4+ T cell clonotypes by expansion. After 10 to 11 days of culture, CD4+ T cells were isolated with the EasySep CD4+ T cell isolation kit. Healthy vaccine recipients had no prior SARS-CoV-2 infection, confirmed by negative nucleocapsid antibodies before and after vaccination. Two million PBMC per well were cultured in IMDM with about 5.4% human AB serum, 7.5 to 10 IU/ml IL-2 and gentamicin, plus 10 ug/ml peptides. On days 3 and 7, half of the culture medium was replaced with fresh IL-2-containing medium. Unless noted otherwise, every peptide stimulation condition was grown in triplicate wells. Using Ficoll-Paque Plus gradient centrifugation, PBMC were separated from whole blood and then either used fresh or cryopreserved at -140C. The overlapping peptide pools covered the spike proteins of SARS-CoV-2 as well as those of the common cold coronaviruses HCoV-NL63, HCoV-OC43 and HCoV-229E. Genomic DNA was extracted from cultured CD4+ T cells with the QIAamp micro DNA kit.

Library generation was performed with the immunoSEQ multiplex PCR assay. DNA from the CD4+ T cells that had been cultured and isolated underwent TCR beta CDR3 sequencing. The paper's processing steps were these. Non-productive TCR sequences were discarded, and reads were trimmed to the CDR3 region, with only CDR3s of 7 or more amino acids retained. Antigen-specific clonotypes were identified with the MANAFEST web app by comparing expansion in peptide wells against reference cultures. To be called positive, a clone needed expansion at FDR<0.05 compared with the reference and with all other wells, an odds ratio greater than 5, and a frequency greater than 0.1% in two replicate wells. A clonotype was defined as cross-reactive if the clonotype was significantly expanded both in SARS-CoV-2 spike wells and in at least one common cold coronavirus spike condition. CDR3 similarity was assessed by Levenshtein distance with the stringdist R package, and unrooted trees were built with ape in R 3.6.1. TCRdb provides this immuneACCESS table in a form limited to in-frame rearrangements. Some clones are lacking; in checked studies, under half of them reflect an unresolved V gene, and why the rest are absent is not known. For V, J and clone size, that table is used; D and trimming come from the DNA. The sample contains 67,000 or so clones, around three quarters of them found a single time. Less than 5% of the sample is held by the ten biggest clonotypes.

The sample consisted of CD4+ T cells from PBMCs cultured with HCoV-OC43 spike peptides, taken before COVID-19 vaccination. The sample's cell subset or site, from its label and the paper: HCoV-OC43 spike overlapping peptide pool stimulation. The sequence was collected from a human donor who received a COVID-19 vaccine. The rearranged segments are TRBV5-1 and TRBJ2-1, and possibly TRBD1, on 6 matching bases. CDR3 region: CASSWKPGLGRGEQFF. The sequenced DNA: TGCGCCAGCAGCTGGAAACCGGGTCTCGGCAGGGGTGAGCAGTTCTTC.